Each of the 18 T cell receptor beta chains below was sequenced from the same sample in a study of T cells in Graves' hyperthyroidism and ophthalmopathy. Amplification of TCR beta CDR3 regions was performed using RNA transcripts as template. In the first-round RT-PCR of the TCR CDR3, the HTBI primer set was used. TCRdb used MiXCR to reprocess the multiplex PCR reads, holding one entry per CDR3 protein. The data show hundreds of thousands of distinct CDR3 sequences, around a sixth seen once. The specimen was blood. Source of these receptors: a woman between 50 and 59 years old with Graves' hyperthyroidism that later progressed to Graves' ophthalmopathy.

This clonotype was detected many times. The genes are TRBV6-1 and TRBJ1-4, with 10 bases that match TRBD1. There are 14 residues in the CDR3. CDR1 is MNHNS and CDR2 is SASEGT in the germline V gene. Trimming cost V 5 bases and J 8 bases; bases outside gene matches: 5. This CDR3 is CASSNDRGREKLFF. CDR3 nucleotides: TGTGCCAGCAGTAACGACAGGGGGCGAGAAAAACTGTTTTTT.

This clonotype was counted a few times. V is TRBV6-1 and J is TRBJ2-7, with unresolved D. V lost 6 bases to trimming and J lost 6 bases, with 9 bases between them. Germline assignment: CDR1 MNHNS and CDR2 SASEGT. This CDR3 comprises 11 residues. The CDR3 loop reads CASRSGAEQYF. For the CDR3, the DNA is TGTGCCAGCAGGTCGGGTGCCGAGCAGTACTTC.

This clonotype showed up just a few times. The chain uses TRBV10-2 and TRBJ1-1; D is unclear. The V and J ends lost 0 bases and 1 base respectively, with 6 bases between them. The CDR3 has 14 residues. In germline, CDR1 is WSHSY, CDR2 SAAADI. CDR3 bases: TGCGCCAGCAGTGAGTCGCCAGCGAACACTGAAGCTTTCTTT. Its protein is CASSESPANTEAFF.

The chain has TRBV7-9 and TRBJ2-1; D gene uncertain. The CDR3 extends over 15 amino acids. The germline V gene encodes CDR1 SEHNR and CDR2 FQNEAQ (reference sequence). Trimming shortened V by 1 base and J by 6 bases, and 13 bases separated the two germline ends. The DNA for the CDR3 is TGTGCCAGCAGCTTAGGGGCTCACCAAGGCAATGAGCAGTTCTTC. Translation gives CASSLGAHQGNEQFF.

The chain employs TRBV9 and TRBJ2-3; 11 bases align to TRBD1. With 3 bases clipped from V and 3 bases from J, the junction kept 9 bases outside the gene matches. Looked up from germline, CDR1 is SGDLS and CDR2 is YYNGEE. This CDR3 region has 17 residues. CDR3 bases: TGTGCCAGCAGCGCACAAGCCGGGACAGGGGGAACAGATACGCAGTATTTT. This sequence encodes CASSAQAGTGGTDTQYF.

To note about this clonotype: A much larger clone differs by one base, so this may be a read error. The V call is TRBV27, the J call TRBJ1-1; D ambiguous. The CDR3 runs to 13 residues. Germline lookup yields CDR1 MNHEY and CDR2 SMNVEV (reference sequence). CDR3 in DNA: TGTGCCAGCAGTTTTGGGGTGCACACTGAAGCTTGCTTT. Encoded protein: CASSFGVHTEACF.

The rearrangement links TRBV7-2 to TRBJ2-1, with D perhaps matching TRBD2 (7 bases). This CDR3 is 13 amino acids long. CDR1 SGHTA and CDR2 FQGNSA come from the germline V gene. V gave up 8 bases and J gave up 8 bases, with 16 bases separating them. CDR3 residues: CASGYEGGDEQFF. The CDR3 DNA sequence: TGTGCCAGCGGATACGAGGGGGGGGATGAGCAGTTCTTC.

This clonotype was found many times. This chain joins TRBV12-3 or TRBV12-4 and TRBJ2-3; the match to TRBD2 covers 13 bases. This CDR3 has 18 amino acids. Trimming took 6 bases from V and 0 from J; bases not matched to a gene: 9. The CDR3 is CASSSGTSGVWSTDTQYF. The DNA of the CDR3 is TGTGCCAGCAGCTCAGGGACTAGCGGGGTATGGAGCACAGATACGCAGTATTTT.

This clonotype was found a few times. The V call is TRBV11-2, the J call TRBJ1-1; 7 bases agree with TRBD1. Germline loops: CDR1 SGHAT, CDR2 FQNNGV. The ends lost 5 bases at V and 5 bases at J; junction bases unmatched: 14. This CDR3 is 16 amino acids long. CDR3 bases: TGTGCCAGCAGCCTTCGCCGGCGGCAGGGGGGGACTGAAGCTTTCTTT. Residues: CASSLRRRQGGTEAFF.

The chain is built from TRBV29-1 and TRBJ2-1; D is tentatively TRBD1 or TRBD2 (5 bases each). The CDR3 extends over 12 amino acids. CDR1 is SQVTM, CDR2 ANQGSEA, per germline. The CDR3 loop is CRGESSYNEQFF. In DNA form, the CDR3 reads TGCAGGGGGGAGAGCTCCTACAATGAGCAGTTCTTC.

The chain uses TRBV4-1 and TRBJ2-7; possibly TRBD1 for D (6 bases). Trimming removed 0 bases at V and 2 bases at J, with 14 bases between. The CDR3 is made up of 16 amino acids. Germline V lookup: CDR1 MGHRA, CDR2 YSYEKL. The CDR3 sequence is CASSQDRNRVAYEQYF. CDR3 coding DNA: TGCGCCAGCAGCCAAGATCGTAACAGGGTTGCCTACGAGCAGTACTTC.

The V call is TRBV3-1, the J call TRBJ2-7; 11 nucleotides match TRBD1. The ends lost 3 bases at V and 5 bases at J; junction bases unmatched: 6. This CDR3 spans 15 amino acids. From germline, CDR1 is LGHDT and CDR2 YNNKEL (reference sequence). Here the CDR3 reads CASSQRGTGGNEQYF. The CDR3 DNA sequence: TGTGCCAGCAGCCAGAGAGGGACAGGGGGAAACGAGCAGTACTTC.

This clonotype was seen ten or more times. V is TRBV2 and J is TRBJ1-2, with a tentative D call TRBD1 (5 bases). The germline V gene has CDR1 SNHLY and CDR2 FYNNEI. Trimming pared 1 base from V and 3 bases from J, leaving 9 bases between. The CDR3 is 14 amino acids. CDR3 DNA: TGTGCCAGCAGTGAAGGGGGGAAGGACTATGGCTACACCTTC. This gives the protein CASSEGGKDYGYTF.

This clonotype appeared many times. The chain employs TRBV12-3 or TRBV12-4 and TRBJ1-3; D possibly corresponds to TRBD1 (6 bases). V lost 6 bases and J 3 bases, leaving 15 bases between the germline ends. This CDR3 spans 15 amino acids. Here the CDR3 reads CASSEQGRFGNTIYF. CDR3 DNA sequence: TGTGCCAGCAGCGAACAGGGTCGTTTTGGAAACACCATATATTTT.

This clonotype was found many times. This sequence joins TRBV14 and TRBJ1-1; TRBD1 aligns across 8 bases. V dropped 5 bases and J dropped 4; count of bases not matched to a gene: 9. CDR1 and CDR2 (germline): SGHDN, FVKESK. This CDR3 is built from 15 residues. The CDR3 nucleotides are TGTGCCAGCAGCAAAAACAGGGGGATGAGCACTGAAGCTTTCTTT. Its protein product is CASSKNRGMSTEAFF.

This sequence joins TRBV19 and TRBJ1-6, with no clear D. Deletions cut 3 bases from V and 7 bases from J, with 10 bases between. This CDR3 spans 14 amino acids. Germline-derived CDR1 and CDR2 are LNHDA and SQIVND (reference sequence). The DNA of the CDR3 is TGTGCCAGTAGTATTGGGGATAGAAATTCACCCCTCCACTTT. Translating gives CASSIGDRNSPLHF.

The chain combines TRBV4-1 with TRBJ2-7; D is perhaps TRBD1 (6 bases). Trimming pared 6 bases from V and 0 bases from J, leaving 12 bases between. There are 14 residues in the CDR3. The germline CDR1 and CDR2 sequences are MGHRA and YSYEKL. In nucleotides, the CDR3 is TGCGCCAGCAGAACAACAGGGACCTCCTACGAGCAGTACTTC. Translation: CASRTTGTSYEQYF.

This chain connects TRBV3-1 to TRBJ2-5, with 8 bases that match TRBD2. J gave up 1 base and V 7 bases, and 5 bases lay outside the gene matches. This CDR3 comprises 14 residues. Germline V CDR1 and CDR2: LGHDT, YNNKEL (reference sequence). CDR3 in DNA: TGTGCCAGCAAGATCGGGACTAGCCAAGAGACCCAGTACTTC. It is translated as CASKIGTSQETQYF.